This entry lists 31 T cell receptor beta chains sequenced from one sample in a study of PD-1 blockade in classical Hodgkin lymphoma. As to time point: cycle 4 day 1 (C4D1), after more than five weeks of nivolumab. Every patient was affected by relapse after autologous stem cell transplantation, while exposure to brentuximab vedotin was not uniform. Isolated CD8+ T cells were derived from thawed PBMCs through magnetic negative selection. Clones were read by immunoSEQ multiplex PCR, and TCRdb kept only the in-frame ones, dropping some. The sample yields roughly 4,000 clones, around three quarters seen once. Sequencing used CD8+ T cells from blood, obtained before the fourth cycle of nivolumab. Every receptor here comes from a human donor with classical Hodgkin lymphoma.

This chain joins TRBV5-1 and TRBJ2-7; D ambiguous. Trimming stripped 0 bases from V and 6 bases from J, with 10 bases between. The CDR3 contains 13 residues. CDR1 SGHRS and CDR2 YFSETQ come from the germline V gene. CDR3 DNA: TGCGCCAGCAGCTTGGCACCATTCTCCGAGCAGTACGTC. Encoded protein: CASSLAPFSEQYV.

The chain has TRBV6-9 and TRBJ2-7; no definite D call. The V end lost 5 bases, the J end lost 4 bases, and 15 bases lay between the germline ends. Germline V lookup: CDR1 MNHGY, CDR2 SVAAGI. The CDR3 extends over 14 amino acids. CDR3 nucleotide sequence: TGTGCCAGCAGTGGGCTGTTTTTCCGATACGAGCAGTACTTC. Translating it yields CASSGLFFRYEQYF.

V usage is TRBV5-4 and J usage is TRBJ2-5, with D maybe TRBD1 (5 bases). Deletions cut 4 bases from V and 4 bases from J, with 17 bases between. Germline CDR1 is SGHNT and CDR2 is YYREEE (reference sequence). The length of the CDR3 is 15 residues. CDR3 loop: CASSQKGSNLETQYF. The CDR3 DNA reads TGTGCCAGCAGCCAGAAGGGGTCGAACTTAGAGACCCAGTACTTC.

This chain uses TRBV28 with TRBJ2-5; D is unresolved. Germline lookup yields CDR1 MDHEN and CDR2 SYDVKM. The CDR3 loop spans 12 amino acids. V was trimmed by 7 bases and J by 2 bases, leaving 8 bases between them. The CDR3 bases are TGTGCCAGCACCGGCCAACAAGAGACCCAGTACTTC. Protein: CASTGQQETQYF.

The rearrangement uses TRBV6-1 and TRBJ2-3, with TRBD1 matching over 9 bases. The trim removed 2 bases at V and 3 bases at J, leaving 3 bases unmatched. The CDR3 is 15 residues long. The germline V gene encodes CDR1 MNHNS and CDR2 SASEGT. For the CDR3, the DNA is TGTGCCAGCAGTGAACCGGGACAGGGAACAGATACGCAGTATTTT. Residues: CASSEPGQGTDTQYF.

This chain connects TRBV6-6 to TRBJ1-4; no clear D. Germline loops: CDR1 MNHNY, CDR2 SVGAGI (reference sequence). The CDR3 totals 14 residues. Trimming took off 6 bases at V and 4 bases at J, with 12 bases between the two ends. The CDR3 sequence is CASRALFVNEKLFF. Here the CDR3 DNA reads TGTGCCAGCAGGGCGTTGTTTGTTAATGAAAAACTGTTTTTT.

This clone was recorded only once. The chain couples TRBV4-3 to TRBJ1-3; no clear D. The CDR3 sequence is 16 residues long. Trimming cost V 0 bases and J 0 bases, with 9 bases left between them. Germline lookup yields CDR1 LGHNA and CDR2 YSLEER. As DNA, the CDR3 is TGCGCCAGCAGCCAAGACGGCTTGCACTCTGGAAACACCATATATTTT. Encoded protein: CASSQDGLHSGNTIYF.

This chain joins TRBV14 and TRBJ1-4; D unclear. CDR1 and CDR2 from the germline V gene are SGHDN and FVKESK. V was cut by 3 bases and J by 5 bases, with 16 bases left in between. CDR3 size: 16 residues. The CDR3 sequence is CASSQGIIRGNEKLFF. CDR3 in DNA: TGTGCCAGCAGCCAGGGAATCATCCGTGGGAATGAAAAACTGTTTTTT.

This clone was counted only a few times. CDR3 bases: TGTGCCAGACCGGACCCGTTCCCCTACGAGCAGTACTTC. It translates to CARPDPFPYEQYF. This sequence joins TRBV6-4 and TRBJ2-7; D uncertain. The CDR3 covers 13 residues. Germline V CDR1 and CDR2: MRHNA, SNTAGT. V was clipped by 9 bases and J by 2 bases, with 14 bases between them.

In DNA, the CDR3 is TGTGCCAGCTCACCGGGGCAACACAATCAGCCCCAGCATTTT. Amino acid sequence: CASSPGQHNQPQHF. The chain joins TRBV18 to TRBJ1-5; D is possibly TRBD1 (5 bases). The CDR3 has 14 residues. V gave up 3 bases and J gave up 3 bases, with 9 bases separating them. Germline CDR1 is KGHSH and CDR2 is LQKENI.

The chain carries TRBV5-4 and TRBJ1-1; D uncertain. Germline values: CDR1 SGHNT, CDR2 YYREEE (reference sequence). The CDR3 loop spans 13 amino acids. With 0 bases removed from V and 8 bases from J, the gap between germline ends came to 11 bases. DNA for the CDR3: TGTGCCAGCAGCTTGGGGCAGGACTACGAAGCTTTCTTT. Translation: CASSLGQDYEAFF. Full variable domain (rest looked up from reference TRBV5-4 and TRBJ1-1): ETGVTQSPTHLIKTRGQQVTLRCSSQSGHNTVSWYQQALGQGPQFIFQYYREEENGRGNFPPRFSGLQFPNYSSELNVNALELDDSALYLCASSLGQDYEAFFGQGTRLTVV.

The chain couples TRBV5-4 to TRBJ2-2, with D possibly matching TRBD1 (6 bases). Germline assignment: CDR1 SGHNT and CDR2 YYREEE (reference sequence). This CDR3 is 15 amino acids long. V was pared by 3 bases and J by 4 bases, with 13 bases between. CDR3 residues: CASSSVGGLTGELFF. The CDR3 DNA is TGTGCCAGCAGCTCCGTTGGGGGCCTCACCGGGGAGCTGTTTTTT.

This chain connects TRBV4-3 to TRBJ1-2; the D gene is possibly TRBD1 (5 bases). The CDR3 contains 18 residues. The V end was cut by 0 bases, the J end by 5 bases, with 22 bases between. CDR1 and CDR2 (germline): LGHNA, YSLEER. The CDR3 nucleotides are TGCGCCAGCAGCCAAGATTGGCCAGGGTCATGGCCCGTATATGGCTACACCTTC. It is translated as CASSQDWPGSWPVYGYTF.

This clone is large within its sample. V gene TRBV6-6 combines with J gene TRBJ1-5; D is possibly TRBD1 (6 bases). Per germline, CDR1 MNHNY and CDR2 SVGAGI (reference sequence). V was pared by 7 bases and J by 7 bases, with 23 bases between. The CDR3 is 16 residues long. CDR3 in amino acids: CASTIMGGAPEQPQHF. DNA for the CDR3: TGTGCCAGCACCATCATGGGGGGGGCACCGGAACAGCCCCAGCATTTT.

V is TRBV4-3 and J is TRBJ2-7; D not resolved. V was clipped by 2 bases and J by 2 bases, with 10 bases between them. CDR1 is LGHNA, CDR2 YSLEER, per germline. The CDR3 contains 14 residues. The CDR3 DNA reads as TGCGCCAGCAGCCAATTCGTCCAGGCCTACGAGCAGTACTTC. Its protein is CASSQFVQAYEQYF.

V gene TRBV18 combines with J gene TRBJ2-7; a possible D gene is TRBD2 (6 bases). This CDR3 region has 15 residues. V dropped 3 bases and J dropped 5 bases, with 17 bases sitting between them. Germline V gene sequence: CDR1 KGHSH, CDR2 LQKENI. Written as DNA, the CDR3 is TGTGCCAGCTCACCTCGGGACTCAAGCTATCACGAGCAGTACTTC. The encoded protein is CASSPRDSSYHEQYF.

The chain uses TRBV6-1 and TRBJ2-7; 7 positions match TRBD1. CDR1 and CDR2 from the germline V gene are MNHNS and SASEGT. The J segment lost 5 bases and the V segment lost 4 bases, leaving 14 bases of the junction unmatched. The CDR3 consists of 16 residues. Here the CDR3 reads CASSAWDSRLRDEQYV. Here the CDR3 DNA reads TGTGCCAGCAGTGCCTGGGACAGTCGCCTAAGGGACGAGCAGTACGTC.

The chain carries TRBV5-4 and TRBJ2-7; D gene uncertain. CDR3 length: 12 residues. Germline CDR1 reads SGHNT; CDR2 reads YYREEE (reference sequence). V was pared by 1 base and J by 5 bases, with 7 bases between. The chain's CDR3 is CASSLSSNEQYF. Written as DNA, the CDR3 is TGTGCCAGCAGCTTGTCGAGTAACGAGCAGTACTTC.

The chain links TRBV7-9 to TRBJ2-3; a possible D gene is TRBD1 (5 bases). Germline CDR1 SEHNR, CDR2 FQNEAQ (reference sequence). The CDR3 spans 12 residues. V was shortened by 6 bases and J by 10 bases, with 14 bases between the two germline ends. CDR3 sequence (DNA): TGTGCCAGCAGGTCCAGCAGGGCAGCGCAGTATTTT. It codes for CASRSSRAAQYF.

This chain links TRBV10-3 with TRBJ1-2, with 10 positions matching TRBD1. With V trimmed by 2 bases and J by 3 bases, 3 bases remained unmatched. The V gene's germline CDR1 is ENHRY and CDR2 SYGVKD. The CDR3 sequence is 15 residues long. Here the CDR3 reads CAISEGTGVDYGYTF. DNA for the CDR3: TGTGCCATCAGTGAGGGGACAGGGGTCGACTATGGCTACACCTTC.

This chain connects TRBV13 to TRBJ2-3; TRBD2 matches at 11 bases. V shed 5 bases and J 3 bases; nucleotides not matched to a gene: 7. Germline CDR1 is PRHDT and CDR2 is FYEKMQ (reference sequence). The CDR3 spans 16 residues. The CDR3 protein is CASSGVLAGDTDTQYF. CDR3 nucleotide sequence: TGTGCCAGCAGCGGGGTACTAGCGGGAGATACAGATACGCAGTATTTT.

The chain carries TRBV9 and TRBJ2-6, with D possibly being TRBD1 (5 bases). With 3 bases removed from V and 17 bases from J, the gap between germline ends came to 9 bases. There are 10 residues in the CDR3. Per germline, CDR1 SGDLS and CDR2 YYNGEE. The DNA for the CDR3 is TGTGCCAGCAGCGGAGACAGAGTGACTTTC. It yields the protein CASSGDRVTF.

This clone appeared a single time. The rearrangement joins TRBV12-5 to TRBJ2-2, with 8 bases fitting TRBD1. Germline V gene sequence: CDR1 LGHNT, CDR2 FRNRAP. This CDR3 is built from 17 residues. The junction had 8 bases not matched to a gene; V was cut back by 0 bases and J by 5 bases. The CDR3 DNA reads TGTGCTAGTGGTTTGGTACTCGACAGGGGATGGACCGGGGAGCTGTTTTTT. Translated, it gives CASGLVLDRGWTGELFF.

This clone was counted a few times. CDR3 in amino acids: CASSPVVNTEAFF. The CDR3 nucleotides are TGCGCCAGCAGCCCGGTAGTGAACACTGAAGCTTTCTTT. The V call is TRBV4-1, the J call TRBJ1-1; D call uncertain. Germline assignment: CDR1 MGHRA and CDR2 YSYEKL. The CDR3 covers 13 residues. V was shortened by 4 bases and J by 0 bases, with 6 bases between the two germline ends.

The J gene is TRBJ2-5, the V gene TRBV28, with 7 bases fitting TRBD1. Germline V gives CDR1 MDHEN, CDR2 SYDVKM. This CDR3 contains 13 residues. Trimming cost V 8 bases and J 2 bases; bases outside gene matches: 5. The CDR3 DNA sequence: TGTGCCAGCCGACAGGGTCCACAAGAGACCCAGTACTTC. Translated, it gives CASRQGPQETQYF. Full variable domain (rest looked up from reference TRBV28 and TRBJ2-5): DVKVTQSSRYLVKRTGEKVFLECVQDMDHENMFWYRQDPGLGLRLIYFSYDVKMKEKGDIPEGYSVSREKKERFSLILESASTNQTSMYLCASRQGPQETQYFGPGTRLLVL.

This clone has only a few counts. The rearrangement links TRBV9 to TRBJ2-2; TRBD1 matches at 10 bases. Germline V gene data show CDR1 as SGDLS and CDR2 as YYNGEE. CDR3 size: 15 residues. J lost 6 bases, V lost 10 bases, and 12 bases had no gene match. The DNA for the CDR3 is TGTGCCTCACAGCGGGGACAGGGGTCCGCCGGGGAGCTGTTTTTT. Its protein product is CASQRGQGSAGELFF.

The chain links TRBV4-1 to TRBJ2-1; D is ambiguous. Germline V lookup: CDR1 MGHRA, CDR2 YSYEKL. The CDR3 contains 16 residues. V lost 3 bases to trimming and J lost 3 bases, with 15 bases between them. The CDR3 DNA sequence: TGCGCCAGCAGCCAGAGTGACTCGGAGTTCTACAATGAGCAGTTCTTC. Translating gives CASSQSDSEFYNEQFF.

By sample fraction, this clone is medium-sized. The chain's CDR3 is CASSIMGNQETQYF. CDR3 nucleotides: TGTGCCAGTAGTATTATGGGGAACCAAGAGACCCAGTACTTC. J is TRBJ2-5 and V is TRBV19; D remains ambiguous. This CDR3 comprises 14 residues. Germline CDR1 LNHDA, CDR2 SQIVND (reference sequence). V shed 3 bases and J shed 0 bases, with 8 bases lying between them.

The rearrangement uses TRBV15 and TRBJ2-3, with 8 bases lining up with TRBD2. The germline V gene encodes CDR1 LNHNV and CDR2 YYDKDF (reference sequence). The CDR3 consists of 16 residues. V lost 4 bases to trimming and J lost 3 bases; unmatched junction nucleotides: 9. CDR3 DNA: TGTGCCACCAGCACGGAGCGGGGGCGATTGACAGATACGCAGTATTTT. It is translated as CATSTERGRLTDTQYF.

CDR3 loop: CASSPHRGRRETQYF. The CDR3 DNA sequence: TGTGCCAGCAGCCCTCACAGGGGGCGACGCGAGACCCAGTACTTC. The chain recombines TRBV6-5 with TRBJ2-5; 9 nucleotides match TRBD1. The V gene's germline CDR1 is MNHEY and CDR2 SVGAGI. This CDR3 spans 15 amino acids. V gave up 6 bases and J gave up 5 bases; unmatched junction bases: 10.

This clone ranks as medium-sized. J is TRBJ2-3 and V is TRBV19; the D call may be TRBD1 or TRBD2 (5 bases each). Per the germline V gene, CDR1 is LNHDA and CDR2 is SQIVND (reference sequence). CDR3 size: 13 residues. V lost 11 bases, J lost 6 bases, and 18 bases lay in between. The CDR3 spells CAYTLRGPDTQYF. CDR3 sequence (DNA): TGTGCCTATACGCTGAGGGGTCCCGATACGCAGTATTTT.